The 20 T cell receptor beta chains listed next were all sequenced from one sample in a study of blood T cell repertoires in COVID-19. Sequenced by immunoSEQ multiplex PCR; TCRdb stores in-frame clones only, minus some. This table holds 180,000 or so clones, 80% to 90% found once. The sample consisted of peripheral blood. These receptors originate from a human donor with active or convalescent COVID-19. The donor label of this sample is uncertain.

The V gene is TRBV6-5, the J gene TRBJ1-4; maybe TRBD1 (6 bases). V dropped 2 bases and J dropped 0 bases, with 10 bases sitting between them. The CDR3 extends over 16 amino acids. Germline lookup yields CDR1 MNHEY and CDR2 SVGAGI. The CDR3 DNA follows: TGTGCCAGCAGTTACGGTGGGGGCTCAACTAATGAAAAACTGTTTTTT. It codes for CASSYGGGSTNEKLFF.

V is TRBV4-1 and J is TRBJ2-1, with D tentatively TRBD2 (6 bases). V lost 4 bases, J lost 4 bases, and 11 bases lay in between. This CDR3 is built from 14 residues. Germline assignment: CDR1 MGHRA and CDR2 YSYEKL. The CDR3 spells CASSPLGGYNEQFF. For the CDR3, the DNA is TGCGCCAGCAGCCCCTTGGGGGGATACAATGAGCAGTTCTTC.

The V gene is TRBV4-2, the J gene TRBJ1-5; 7 positions agree with TRBD1. Germline-derived CDR1 and CDR2 are LGHNA and YNFKEQ. The CDR3 has 19 amino acids. V was clipped by 0 bases and J by 0 bases; unmatched bases: 11. The CDR3 spells CASSQERATGDLSNQPQHF. The CDR3 coding sequence is TGTGCCAGCAGCCAAGAGAGGGCCACAGGGGATCTTAGCAATCAGCCCCAGCATTTT.

This chain uses TRBV7-3 with TRBJ1-1; TRBD1 is a possible D gene (6 bases). The V and J ends lost 5 bases and 3 bases respectively, with 10 bases between them. The germline V gene encodes CDR1 SGHTA and CDR2 FQGTGA. The CDR3 is made up of 13 amino acids. The CDR3 bases are TGTGCCAGCAGCCAACAGGGAGACACTGAAGCTTTCTTT. This sequence encodes CASSQQGDTEAFF.

CDR3 loop: CASKRPVTGELFF. The CDR3 DNA reads TGTGCCAGCAAGCGCCCGGTCACCGGGGAGCTGTTTTTT. The chain combines TRBV27 with TRBJ2-2, with D uncertain. Germline V gene data show CDR1 as MNHEY and CDR2 as SMNVEV (reference sequence). Trimming left V 7 bases short and J 4 bases short, with 10 bases between. There are 13 residues in the CDR3.

The chain employs TRBV2 and TRBJ1-2; D might be TRBD1 (5 bases). Germline values: CDR1 SNHLY, CDR2 FYNNEI. V lost 6 bases and J lost 8, with 13 bases in between. The CDR3 runs 12 residues. Here the CDR3 DNA reads TGTGCCAGCAGGACAGAGACTTGGGGCTACACCTTC. It encodes CASRTETWGYTF.

V usage is TRBV19 and J usage is TRBJ2-5; 7 positions match TRBD2. The V gene end was trimmed by 7 bases and the J gene end by 5 bases; junction bases not matched to a gene: 10. CDR3 length equals 14 residues. CDR1 and CDR2 (germline): LNHDA, SQIVND (reference sequence). Here the CDR3 DNA reads TGTGCCAGTAAAGGATGGGGGGGAGGGGAGACCCAGTACTTC. Translated, it gives CASKGWGGGETQYF.

This sequence joins TRBV5-4 and TRBJ2-7, with D perhaps matching TRBD2 (5 bases). With 4 bases removed from V and 3 bases from J, the gap between germline ends came to 17 bases. The CDR3 loop spans 15 amino acids. Germline V gene lookup returns CDR1 SGHNT and CDR2 YYREEE (reference sequence). CDR3 nucleotide sequence: TGTGCCAGCAGCACCGACCCGGGAAATCTCTACGAGCAGTACTTC. Encoded protein: CASSTDPGNLYEQYF.

Only one count was recorded for this clone. V usage is TRBV9 and J usage is TRBJ2-5, with TRBD1 identical over 11 bases. The CDR3 sequence is 14 residues long. The trim removed 3 bases at V and 5 bases at J, leaving 3 bases unmatched. The germline V gene encodes CDR1 SGDLS and CDR2 YYNGEE. The CDR3 here is CASSAGDRGETQYF. The CDR3 nucleotides are TGTGCCAGCAGCGCAGGGGACAGGGGGGAGACCCAGTACTTC.

The chain uses TRBV6-5 and TRBJ1-1, with a weak D call TRBD1 (5 bases). The V gene's germline CDR1 is MNHEY and CDR2 SVGAGI. The CDR3 has 15 residues. V lost 5 bases and J lost 7, with 20 bases in between. This chain's CDR3 is CASSPSQGGLGEAFF. CDR3 nucleotide sequence: TGTGCCAGCAGTCCTAGCCAGGGAGGACTTGGTGAAGCTTTCTTT.

The chain joins TRBV6-5 to TRBJ1-3; D gene unclear. CDR1 MNHEY and CDR2 SVGAGI come from the germline V gene. Trimming stripped 0 bases from V and 0 bases from J, with 9 bases between. This CDR3 comprises 16 residues. CDR3 sequence: CASSYSPKASGNTIYF. CDR3 DNA sequence: TGTGCCAGCAGTTACTCGCCAAAAGCCTCTGGAAACACCATATATTTT.

V usage is TRBV5-5 and J usage is TRBJ1-2; a possible D gene is TRBD1 (6 bases). There are 12 residues in the CDR3. Germline V lookup: CDR1 SGHKS, CDR2 YYEKEE (reference sequence). V lost 4 bases and J lost 7, with 11 bases in between. CDR3 sequence: CASSILQGGYTF. The CDR3 DNA reads as TGTGCCAGCAGCATCTTACAGGGTGGCTACACCTTC.

The rearrangement joins TRBV15 to TRBJ2-5, with TRBD2 matching over 9 bases. V lost 0 bases to trimming and J lost 3 bases; unmatched junction nucleotides: 11. This CDR3 has 18 amino acids. CDR1 and CDR2 (germline): LNHNV, YYDKDF (reference sequence). CDR3 nucleotides: TGTGCCACCAGCAGAGATTGGGGGCTAGCGGGATTAAAAGAGACCCAGTACTTC. It codes for CATSRDWGLAGLKETQYF.

The rearrangement uses TRBV27 and TRBJ1-5; D is unresolved. Germline CDR1 is MNHEY and CDR2 is SMNVEV (reference sequence). The CDR3 extends over 15 amino acids. V lost 5 bases and J 4 bases, leaving 15 bases between the germline ends. The chain's CDR3 is CASSPRFLLNQPQHF. CDR3 nucleotides: TGTGCCAGCAGTCCCCGATTTCTACTAAATCAGCCCCAGCATTTT.

V gene TRBV2 combines with J gene TRBJ1-6, with TRBD1 matching over 10 bases. After removal of 2 bases from V and 7 bases from J, the junction contained 2 bases not matched to a gene. This CDR3 region has 15 residues. Germline V gene lookup returns CDR1 SNHLY and CDR2 FYNNEI. CDR3 protein: CASSERTGGNSPLHF. The CDR3 DNA sequence: TGTGCCAGCAGTGAAAGGACAGGGGGGAATTCACCCCTCCACTTT. Variable domain in full (rest from reference TRBV2 and TRBJ1-6): EPEVTQTPSHQVTQMGQEVILRCVPISNHLYFYWYRQILGQKVEFLVSFYNNEISEKSEIFDDQFSVERPDGSNFTLKIRSTKLEDSAMYFCASSERTGGNSPLHFGNGTRLTVT.

The chain has TRBV9 and TRBJ2-7; 8 nucleotides line up with TRBD2. The CDR3 spans 16 residues. CDR1 SGDLS and CDR2 YYNGEE come from the germline V gene. V was pared by 0 bases and J by 4 bases, with 9 bases of the junction left unmatched. Written as DNA, the CDR3 is TGTGCCAGCAGCGTAGCGGGAGGGGATTCCCTTTACGAGCAGTACTTC. It translates to CASSVAGGDSLYEQYF.

This sequence joins TRBV12-3 or TRBV12-4 and TRBJ2-1; no clear D gene. V lost 6 bases and J lost 5, with 5 bases in between. The CDR3 has 11 residues. The CDR3 DNA reads TGTGCCAGCAGGCAGAACAATGAGCAGTTCTTC. This gives the protein CASRQNNEQFF.

This clone occurred a few times. V usage is TRBV28 and J usage is TRBJ1-3, with D perhaps TRBD1 (5 bases). Germline V CDR1 and CDR2: MDHEN, SYDVKM. Trimming pared 6 bases from V and 0 bases from J, leaving 15 bases between. The CDR3 runs to 16 residues. CDR3 residues: CASRTTPDSSGNTIYF. CDR3 in DNA: TGTGCCAGCAGAACAACACCCGACAGCTCTGGAAACACCATATATTTT. The whole variable domain, filled in from reference TRBV28 and TRBJ1-3, reads DVKVTQSSRYLVKRTGEKVFLECVQDMDHENMFWYRQDPGLGLRLIYFSYDVKMKEKGDIPEGYSVSREKKERFSLILESASTNQTSMYLCASRTTPDSSGNTIYFGEGSWLTVV.

CDR3 protein: CASNSAGGPGATQYF. CDR3 in DNA: TGTGCCAGTAACTCAGCGGGAGGGCCAGGAGCGACCCAGTACTTC. The chain couples TRBV19 to TRBJ2-5; TRBD2 matches at 10 bases. Losses at the gene ends were 7 bases for V and 7 bases for J; bases not matched to a gene: 12. Germline V gene lookup returns CDR1 LNHDA and CDR2 SQIVND (reference sequence). There are 15 residues in the CDR3.

V and J are TRBV27 and TRBJ1-2; D is possibly TRBD1 (5 bases). Per the germline V gene, CDR1 is MNHEY and CDR2 is SMNVEV (reference sequence). V was clipped by 5 bases and J by 9 bases, with 16 bases between them. The CDR3 is made up of 13 amino acids. The CDR3 sequence is CASSTRGGGSYTF. CDR3 nucleotide sequence: TGTGCCAGCAGTACGAGGGGCGGGGGTAGCTACACCTTC.